This TCR beta chain originates from a study of shared clonotypes between healthy human individuals (dated by TCRdb to 2018 to 2020). Describing the broader study: The cohort included three men and a couple of women between 18 and 49 years of age. For each donor, CD4 naive and CD4 memory were each given three plates, CD8 naive was given two plates, and CD8 memory was given one plate. The study deeply sequenced blood TCR repertoires of several healthy adults to estimate repertoire size and the extent of clonotype sharing between individuals. Libraries were prepared and TCR repertoires were sequenced by different laboratories using diverse techniques, in order to increase sequencing depth and limit assay-specific biases. Between about 0.8 and 9 billion PBMCs per donor were obtained by leukapheresis. What the study reported, not specific to this receptor: Estimated clonotype richness was generally larger for naive than for memory subsets. Sampling was restricted to blood, and TCR repertoires in tissue are likely to differ from TCR repertoires in blood. Pairwise subsampling led to the expectation that sequencing depth would affect the degree of clonotype sharing among donors. Clonotypes shared by all four sorted-subset donors showed higher generation probabilities than non-shared clonotypes. Sharing across several donors was observed for roughly 5% of naive CD4, 3.5% of naive CD8, around 2.5% of memory CD4, and less than 0.45% of memory CD8 clonotypes. The small number of donors limited the genetic and exposure-history diversity represented. Even with the large sequencing depth, rarefaction of the sorted-subset datasets indicated that sequencing was incomplete.

Regarding this clone: This clone's antigen is unknown. One base away there is no much larger clone; base qualities are not given.

The CDR3, from cysteine to phenylalanine, totals 14 residues. The only DNA kept is the CDR3, 42 bases in frame from the first base. Trimming removed 5 bases from V and 2 bases from J, leaving 12 bases between the germline ends. Sequences GTSNPN (CDR1) and SVGIG (CDR2) are obtained from the germline V gene (reference sequence). Using the deep immunoSEQ assay, multiplex PCR amplified TCR CDR3 regions from genomic DNA. Extracted genomic DNA from each cell subset was spread evenly across all wells of several immunoSEQ 96-well plates, with each plate serving as a replicate. For sorted subsets, each replicate PCR was loaded with approximately 200 ng genomic DNA, equivalent to roughly 30,000 T cell genomes. Purified libraries were quantified with a Qubit 3.0 fluorometer, sized on a Bioanalyzer 2100, and re-quantified with the KAPA Library Quantification kit. A separate single-read 150-cycle Illumina NextSeq 550 flow cell was used to sequence each immunoSEQ 96-well plate. As for the original processing: Because the immunoSEQ output included only junctional sequences and no quality scores, the filtering could not be the same as the filtering used for full-length reads. To assign V/J genes and CDR3, sequences were annotated against IMGT germline references using PyIR, a Python wrapper for IgBLAST v1.9. Reads with weak V/J assignments (E-value above 1e-6), missing CDR3, stop codons, out-of-frame junctions, or ambiguous translated residues were removed. V3J clonotypes were defined as sequences sharing an identical inferred V gene, J gene, and CDR3 amino acid sequence. The percentage overlap between two repertoires was calculated by dividing the number of shared unique clonotypes by the size of the smaller repertoire. Richness of each repertoire was evaluated using RTK rarefaction, the Chao1 estimator, and Recon v2.1 estimates of unobserved clonotypes. For all TCRbeta clonotypes obtained by the gDNA method from a handful of donors, generation probabilities were computed with OLGA. The immuneACCESS repertoire file appears here via TCRdb, limited to in-frame rearrangements. These files lack a portion of the clones; in checked studies, under half of the deficit traces to unresolved V genes, and the cause of the others is not known. V, J and clone size are taken as reported in that table, and D and trimming were inferred from the DNA itself. The sample table lists about 2.3 million clones, 85% to 95% of them with a count of one. Around 0.4% of the sample comes from the top ten.

Healthy HIV-negative adults with no recently reported acute infections or vaccinations were included as donors. All donors were Caucasian adults living in Nashville, Tennessee, USA. CD4+ T cells were enriched through magnetic negative selection, after which naive cells were positively selected on CD45RA and the remaining negative fraction served as the memory subset. Blood was collected by leukapheresis, and PBMCs were isolated by Ficoll-Histopaque density gradient centrifugation and then cryopreserved in liquid nitrogen vapor phase. Analytical flow cytometry was used to check the purity and quantity of each magnetically sorted T cell population. Genomic DNA was isolated from each sorted fraction and quantified by UV absorbance on a Nanodrop 2000c.

The sample comprised naive CD4+ T cells from PBMCs. The cell subset or site label, as the study defines it: CD45RA+ positively selected. The rearranged segments are TRBV30 and TRBJ1-4; the D segment cannot be called with confidence. The clonotype was recovered from a man younger than 35 in good health. Some clones in this sample may be carry-over from other donors' samples. The DNA is TGTGCCTGGGGGATTCTAAGGACTAATGAAAAACTGTTTTTT. This yields the protein CAWGILRTNEKLFF.